This T cell receptor (beta chain) was captured by sequencing in a study of CXCR3-negative and CXCR3-positive naive CD8 T cells. Overall study results and limits: More hydrophobic TRB CDR3s occurred in CXCR3-positive than in CXCR3-negative naive cells.

With regard to this clonotype: Its antigen is not known.

The authors prepared UMI-labeled TRB cDNA libraries by 5' RACE. Using the 5' RACE reads, TCRdb records one entry per CDR3 protein without DNA. There are about 150,000 distinct CDR3 sequences in the sample, with 0.25% to 0.35% held by the top ten. The specimen was naive CXCR3+ CD8+ T cells from blood. The subset was: CD45RO-CCR7+CD27+CD95- naive CD8+ T cells expressing CXCR3 (TNR3+). The receptor comes from a human donor in good health. Some clones in this sample may be carry-over from other donors' samples.

Here the CDR3 reads CSVEGEGTGWRNEQYF. This chain uses TRBV29-1 with TRBJ2-7; TCRdb reports TRBD1, a call that lacks DNA to check it against. CDR3 length equals 16 residues. CDR1 and CDR2 (germline): SQVTM, ANQGSEA.